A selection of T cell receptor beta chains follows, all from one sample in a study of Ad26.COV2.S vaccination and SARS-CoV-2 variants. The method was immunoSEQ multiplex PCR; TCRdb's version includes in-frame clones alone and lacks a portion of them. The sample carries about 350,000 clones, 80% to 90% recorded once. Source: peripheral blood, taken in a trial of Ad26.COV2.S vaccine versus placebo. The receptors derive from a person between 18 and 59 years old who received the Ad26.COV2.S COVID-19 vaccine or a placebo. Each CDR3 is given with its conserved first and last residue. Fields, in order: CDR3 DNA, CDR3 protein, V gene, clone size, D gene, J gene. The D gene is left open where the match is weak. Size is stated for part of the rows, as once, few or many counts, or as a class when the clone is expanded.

TGCGCCAGCAGCCGCCTGGGACAGGGGTGGAATTCACCCCTCCACTTT CASSRLGQGWNSPLHF TRBV4-1 few TRBD1 TRBJ1-6
TGCGCCAGCAGCCAAGGGTTTTCTTATGGCTACACCTTC CASSQGFSYGYTF TRBV4-3 - - TRBJ1-2
TGTGCCACCAGCAGAATCGGCGGGGGGACATCGAACACCGGGGAGCTGTTTTTT CATSRIGGGTSNTGELFF TRBV15 - TRBD2 TRBJ2-2
TGCGCCAGCAGCTTGGTTACCGGCCGACTAGCGGGGATTGAAGGGGAGCAGTTCTTC CASSLVTGRLAGIEGEQFF TRBV5-1 - TRBD2 TRBJ2-1
TGTGCCAGCAGCTTGGCAGGGGGGTCTGGAAACACCATATATTTT CASSLAGGSGNTIYF TRBV7-8 - TRBD1 TRBJ1-3
TGTGCCAGCAGCTTAACAGGGGGATTGGAGACCCAGTACTTC CASSLTGGLETQYF TRBV7-9 - TRBD1 TRBJ2-5
TGTGCCAGCAGCTCTGGATGGGCTGGGGCCAACGTCCTGACTTTC CASSSGWAGANVLTF TRBV5-8 - - TRBJ2-6
TGTGCCACCAGCAGAGGACCACCCAGCCCACTAGACAGTTCCTTAGGGGAGACCCAGTACTTC CATSRGPPSPLDSSLGETQYF TRBV15 - - TRBJ2-5
TGTGCCAGCAGTTTCGGACAGGGCGTTGTCACCGGGGAGCTGTTTTTT CASSFGQGVVTGELFF TRBV6-2/TRBV6-3 - TRBD1 TRBJ2-2
TGCGCCAGCAGCCAAATAGCGGGGGGTAGCACAGATACGCAGTATTTT CASSQIAGGSTDTQYF TRBV4-1 - TRBD2 TRBJ2-3
TGTGCCTGGAGTGTAAGGTCCGGAGAGCAGTTCTTC CAWSVRSGEQFF TRBV30 - - TRBJ2-1
TGTGCCAGCAGCTTAGGGGGGCGGTACAATGAGCAGTTCTTC CASSLGGRYNEQFF TRBV7-8 - - TRBJ2-1
TGTGCCAGCAGCTTGGCAGGATCTATGAACACTGAAGCTTTCTTT CASSLAGSMNTEAFF TRBV5-4 once - TRBJ1-1
TGCGCCAGCAGTCAGTCTAGCGGGGGAACAGATACGCAGTATTTT CASSQSSGGTDTQYF TRBV23-1 - TRBD2 TRBJ2-3
TGTGCCAGCAGTACTCGTCCTCAGGGGGCCCTCGAGCAGTTCTTC CASSTRPQGALEQFF TRBV6-2/TRBV6-3 - TRBD1 TRBJ2-1
TGTGCTAGTGGTTTGGTTGGGCTCTCTGGCTACACCTTC CASGLVGLSGYTF TRBV12-5 - - TRBJ1-2
TGCGCCAGCAGCCAAGATCAGACCTACGAGCAGTACTTC CASSQDQTYEQYF TRBV4-3 - - TRBJ2-7
TGTGCCAGCAGCTTGTTTCTCCAGGGGGCAGGACAGCCCCAGCATTTT CASSLFLQGAGQPQHF TRBV5-5 - TRBD1 TRBJ1-5
TGTGCCAGCAGAACCAGCCACCAAGAGACCCAGTACTTC CASRTSHQETQYF TRBV25-1 - - TRBJ2-5
TGTGCCAGCAGCGCCCCCGGGACACTGAACACTGAAGCTTTCTTT CASSAPGTLNTEAFF TRBV9 - - TRBJ1-1
TGTGCCTGGATGAAGGGAACGAACACTGAAGCTTTCTTT CAWMKGTNTEAFF TRBV30 few - TRBJ1-1
TGCAGCGTTGATCCCAAGAATTACAATGAGCAGTTCTTC CSVDPKNYNEQFF TRBV29-1 once - TRBJ2-1
TGTGCCATCGCCGCCAGTCCGGATGAGGGCTACACCTTC CAIAASPDEGYTF TRBV10-3 - - TRBJ1-2